In its sample, the clone carrying this T cell receptor beta chain was seen many times. Its antigen is undetermined. Via MiXCR, TCRdb re-called the reads, giving one row per CDR3 protein. The sample records around 450,000 distinct CDR3 sequences, approximately 33% being singletons. Germline V CDR1 and CDR2: MGHRA, YSYEKL. The CDR3 runs to 15 residues. J was trimmed by 4 bases and V by 1 base; bases with no gene match: 2. The data belong to a study of T cell repertoires in cytomegalovirus infection. Study-wide background: From public TCR beta signatures came an indication of both CMV infection and matching HLA type.

General study results and limits: Predominance within the ex vivo response was attributable to HLA-C-restricted CMV-specific TCR beta clonotypes. Public TCR beta family frequency separated CMV-and-HLA carriers, including in an independent cohort.

The chain carries TRBV4-1 and TRBJ2-1; 9 nucleotides align to TRBD2. Specimen: PBMCs. The TCR was taken from a human donor in good health (CMV status not recorded). Some clones in this sample may be carry-over from other donors' samples. In DNA form, the CDR3 reads TGCGCCAGCAGCCAAGCTAGCGGGGCGTACAATGAGCAGTTCTTC. This encodes CASSQASGAYNEQFF.